This T cell receptor beta chain was captured by sequencing in a study of T cells in Graves' hyperthyroidism and ophthalmopathy. Whole-study findings and limits: Stable hyperthyroidism was separated from ophthalmopathy by a model based on 13 V-J features. Most thyroid-expanded clonotypes above 0.001 were also found in blood.

Amplified regions were TCR beta CDR3 sequences from RNA transcripts. The TCR CDR3 first-round RT-PCR relied on the HTBI primer set. TCRdb recomputed calls from the multiplex PCR reads with MiXCR, one row per CDR3 protein. Seen here are 500,000 to 600,000 distinct CDR3 sequences, approximately 44% observed once, and the top ten hold about 8.3%. For this clonotype: Its specificity is not known.

The diagnostic basis comprised clinical symptoms, serum thyroxine and TRAb, thyroid ultrasound and orbital computed tomography. This CDR3 is 17 amino acids long. The J segment lost 4 bases and the V segment lost 1 base, leaving 9 bases of the junction unmatched. In germline, CDR1 is SGHNT, CDR2 YYREEE (reference sequence). The rearrangement links TRBV5-4 to TRBJ2-2; 8 positions agree with TRBD2. Sequencing was performed on peripheral blood or thyroid tissue (not recorded which). The TCR sequence derives from a woman aged 18-29 years with Graves' hyperthyroidism. The CDR3: CASSLRVAGFFTGELFF. CDR3 bases: TGTGCCAGCAGCTTGAGGGTAGCGGGGTTCTTCACCGGGGAGCTGTTTTTT.